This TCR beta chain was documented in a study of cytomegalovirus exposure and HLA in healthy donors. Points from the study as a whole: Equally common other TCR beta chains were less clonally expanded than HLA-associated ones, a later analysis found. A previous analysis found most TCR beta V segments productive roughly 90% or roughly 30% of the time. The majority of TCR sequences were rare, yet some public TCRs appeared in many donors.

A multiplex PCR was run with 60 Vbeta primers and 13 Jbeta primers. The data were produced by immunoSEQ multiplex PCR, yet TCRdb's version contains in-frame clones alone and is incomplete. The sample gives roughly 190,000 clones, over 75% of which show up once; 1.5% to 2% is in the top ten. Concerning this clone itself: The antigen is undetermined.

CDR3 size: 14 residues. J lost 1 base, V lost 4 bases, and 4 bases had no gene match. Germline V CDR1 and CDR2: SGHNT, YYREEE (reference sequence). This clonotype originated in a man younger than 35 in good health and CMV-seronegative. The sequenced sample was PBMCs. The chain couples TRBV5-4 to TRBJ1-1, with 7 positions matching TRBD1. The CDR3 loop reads CASSAGQKNTEAFF. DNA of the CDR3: TGTGCCAGCAGCGCGGGACAGAAGAACACTGAAGCTTTCTTT. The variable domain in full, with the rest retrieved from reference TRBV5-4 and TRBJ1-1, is ETGVTQSPTHLIKTRGQQVTLRCSSQSGHNTVSWYQQALGQGPQFIFQYYREEENGRGNFPPRFSGLQFPNYSSELNVNALELDDSALYLCASSAGQKNTEAFFGQGTRLTVV.